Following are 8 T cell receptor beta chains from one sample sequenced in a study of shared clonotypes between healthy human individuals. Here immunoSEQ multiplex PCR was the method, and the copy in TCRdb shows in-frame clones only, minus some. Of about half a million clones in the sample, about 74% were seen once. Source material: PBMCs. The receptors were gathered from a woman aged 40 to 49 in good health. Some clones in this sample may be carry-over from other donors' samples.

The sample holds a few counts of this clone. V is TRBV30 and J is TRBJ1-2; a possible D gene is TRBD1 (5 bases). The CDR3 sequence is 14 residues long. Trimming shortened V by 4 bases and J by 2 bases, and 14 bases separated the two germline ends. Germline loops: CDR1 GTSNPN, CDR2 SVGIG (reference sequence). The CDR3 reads CAWTVGWGNYGYTF. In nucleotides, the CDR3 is TGTGCCTGGACCGTAGGCTGGGGGAACTATGGCTACACCTTC.

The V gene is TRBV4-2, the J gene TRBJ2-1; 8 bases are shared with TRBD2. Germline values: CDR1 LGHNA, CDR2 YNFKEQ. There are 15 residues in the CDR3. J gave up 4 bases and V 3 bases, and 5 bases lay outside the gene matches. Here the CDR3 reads CASSQRSGGYNEQFF. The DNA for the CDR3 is TGTGCCAGCAGCCAGAGAAGCGGGGGTTACAATGAGCAGTTCTTC.

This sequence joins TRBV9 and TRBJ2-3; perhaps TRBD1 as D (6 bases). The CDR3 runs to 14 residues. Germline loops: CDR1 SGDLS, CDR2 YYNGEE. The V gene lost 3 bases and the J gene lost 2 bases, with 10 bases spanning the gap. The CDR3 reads CASSGRDNTDTQYF. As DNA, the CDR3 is TGTGCCAGCAGCGGCCGGGACAACACAGATACGCAGTATTTT.

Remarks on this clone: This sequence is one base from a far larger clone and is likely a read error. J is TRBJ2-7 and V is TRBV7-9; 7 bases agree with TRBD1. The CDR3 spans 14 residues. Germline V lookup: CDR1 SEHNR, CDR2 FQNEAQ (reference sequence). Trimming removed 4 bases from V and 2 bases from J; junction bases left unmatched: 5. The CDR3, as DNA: TGTGCCAGCAGCTCGGGGACAGTAACCTACGAGCAGTACTTC. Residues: CASSSGTVTYEQYF.

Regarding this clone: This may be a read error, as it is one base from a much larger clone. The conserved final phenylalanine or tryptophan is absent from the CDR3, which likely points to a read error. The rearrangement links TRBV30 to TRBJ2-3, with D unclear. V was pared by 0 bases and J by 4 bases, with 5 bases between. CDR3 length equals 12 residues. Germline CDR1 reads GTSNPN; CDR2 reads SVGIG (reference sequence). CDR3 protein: CAWSVRADTQYS. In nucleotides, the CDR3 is TGTGCCTGGAGTGTAAGGGCAGATACGCAGTATTCT.

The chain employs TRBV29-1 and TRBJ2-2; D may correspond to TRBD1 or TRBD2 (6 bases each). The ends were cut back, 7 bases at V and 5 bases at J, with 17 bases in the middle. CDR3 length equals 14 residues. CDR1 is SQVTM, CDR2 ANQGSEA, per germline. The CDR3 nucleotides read TGCAGCGGTCAGGCCGGGGGCTATACCGGGGAGCTGTTTTTT. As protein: CSGQAGGYTGELFF.

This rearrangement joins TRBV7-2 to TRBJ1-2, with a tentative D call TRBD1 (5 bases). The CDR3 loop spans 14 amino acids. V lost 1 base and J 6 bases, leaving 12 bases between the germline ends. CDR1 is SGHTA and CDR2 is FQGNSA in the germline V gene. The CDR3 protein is CASSLVQGMDGYTF. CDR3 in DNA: TGTGCCAGCAGCTTAGTTCAGGGAATGGATGGCTACACCTTC.

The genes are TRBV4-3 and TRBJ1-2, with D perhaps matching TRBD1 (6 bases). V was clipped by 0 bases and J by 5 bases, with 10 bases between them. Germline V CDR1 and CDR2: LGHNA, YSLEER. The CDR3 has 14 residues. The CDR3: CASSQEAGVYGYTF. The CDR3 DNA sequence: TGCGCCAGCAGCCAAGAAGCAGGGGTTTATGGCTACACCTTC.